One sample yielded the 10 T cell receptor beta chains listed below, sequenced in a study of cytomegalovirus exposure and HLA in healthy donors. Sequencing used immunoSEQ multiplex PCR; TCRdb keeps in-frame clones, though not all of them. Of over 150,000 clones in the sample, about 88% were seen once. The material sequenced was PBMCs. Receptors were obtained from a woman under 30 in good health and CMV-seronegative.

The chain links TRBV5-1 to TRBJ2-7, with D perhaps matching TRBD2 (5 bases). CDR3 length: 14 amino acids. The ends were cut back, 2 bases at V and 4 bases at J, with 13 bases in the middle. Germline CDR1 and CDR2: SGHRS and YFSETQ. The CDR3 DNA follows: TGCGCCAGCAGCTTAACCCCGGGGTTTTACGAGCAGTACTTC. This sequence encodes CASSLTPGFYEQYF.

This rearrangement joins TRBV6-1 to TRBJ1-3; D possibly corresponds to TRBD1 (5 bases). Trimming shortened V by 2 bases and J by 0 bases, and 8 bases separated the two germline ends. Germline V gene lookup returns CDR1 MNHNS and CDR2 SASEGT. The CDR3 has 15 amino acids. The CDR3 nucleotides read TGTGCCAGCAGTGAATCTGGGGCCTCTGGAAACACCATATATTTT. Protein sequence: CASSESGASGNTIYF.

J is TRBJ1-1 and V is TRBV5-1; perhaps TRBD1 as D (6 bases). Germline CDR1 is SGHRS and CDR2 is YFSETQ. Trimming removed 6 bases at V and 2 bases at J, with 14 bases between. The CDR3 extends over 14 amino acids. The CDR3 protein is CASMVTGGNTEAFF. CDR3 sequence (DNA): TGCGCCAGCATGGTCACGGGGGGCAACACTGAAGCTTTCTTT.

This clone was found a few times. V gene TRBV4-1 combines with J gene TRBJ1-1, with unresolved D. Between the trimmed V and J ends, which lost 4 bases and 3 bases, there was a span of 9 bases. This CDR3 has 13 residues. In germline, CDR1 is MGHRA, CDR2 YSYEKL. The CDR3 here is CASSPRRDTEAFF. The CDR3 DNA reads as TGCGCCAGCAGCCCCCGACGGGACACTGAAGCTTTCTTT.

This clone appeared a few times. CDR3 loop: CASSRGQDTREAFF. CDR3 DNA: TGCGCCAGCAGCCGGGGACAGGATACTCGTGAAGCTTTCTTT. The chain is built from TRBV4-1 and TRBJ1-1; 8 bases agree with TRBD1. The V gene end was trimmed by 4 bases and the J gene end by 7 bases; junction bases not matched to a gene: 8. Germline V gene sequence: CDR1 MGHRA, CDR2 YSYEKL. The CDR3 covers 14 residues.

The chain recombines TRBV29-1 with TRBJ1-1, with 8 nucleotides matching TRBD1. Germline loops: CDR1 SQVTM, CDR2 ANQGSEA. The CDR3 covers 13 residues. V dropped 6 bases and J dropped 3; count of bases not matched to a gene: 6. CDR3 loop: CSVDRGRDTEAFF. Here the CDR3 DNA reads TGCAGCGTAGACAGGGGCAGGGACACTGAAGCTTTCTTT.

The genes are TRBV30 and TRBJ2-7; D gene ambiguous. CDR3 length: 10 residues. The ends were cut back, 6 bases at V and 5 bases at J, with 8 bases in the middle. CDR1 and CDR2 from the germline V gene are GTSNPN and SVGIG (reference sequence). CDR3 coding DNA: TGTGCCTGTTCCGACAACGAGCAGTACTTC. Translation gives CACSDNEQYF.

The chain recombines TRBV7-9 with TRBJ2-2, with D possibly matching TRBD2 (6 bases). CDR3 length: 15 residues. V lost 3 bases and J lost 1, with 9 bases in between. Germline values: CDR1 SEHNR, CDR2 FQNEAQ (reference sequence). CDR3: CASSFGGVNTGELFF. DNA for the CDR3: TGTGCCAGCAGCTTTGGAGGGGTGAACACCGGGGAGCTGTTTTTT.

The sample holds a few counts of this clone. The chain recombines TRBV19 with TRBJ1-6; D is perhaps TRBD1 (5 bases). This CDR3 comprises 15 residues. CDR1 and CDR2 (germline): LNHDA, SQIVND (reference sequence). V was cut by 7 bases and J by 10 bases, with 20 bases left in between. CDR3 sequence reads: CASTRDSHGVSPLHF. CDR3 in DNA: TGTGCCAGTACCAGGGACTCCCACGGAGTGTCACCCCTCCACTTT.

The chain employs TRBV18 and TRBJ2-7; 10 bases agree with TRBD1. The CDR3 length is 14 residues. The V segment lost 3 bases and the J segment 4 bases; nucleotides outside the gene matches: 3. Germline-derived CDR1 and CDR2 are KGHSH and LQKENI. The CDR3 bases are TGTGCCAGCTCACCGACAGGGGGCAGGTACGAGCAGTACTTC. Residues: CASSPTGGRYEQYF.